Here is one T cell receptor beta chain with its context. Constant-segment primers served in 5'RACE that generated TCR alpha and TCR beta cDNA libraries bearing sample barcodes and UMIs. MiXCR, applied by TCRdb to the 5' RACE reads, yields one record per CDR3 protein. Of around 300,000 distinct CDR3 sequences listed, 10% to 15% are singletons. This entry belongs to a study of T-cell memory formation after mild COVID-19. The V end was cut by 3 bases, the J end by 3 bases, with 8 bases between. There are 13 residues in the CDR3. Looked up from germline, CDR1 is SGHTA and CDR2 is FQGNSA. The sequence derives from a man between 18 and 35 years old who had mild COVID-19 (a few samples of this study predate the infection). Cell type and time point are not known. Sequencing was done on a sample of PBMCs or a T cell subset sorted from them (not recorded which). The chain combines TRBV7-2 with TRBJ2-5; D ambiguous. The CDR3 bases are TGTGCCAGCAGCTTGCCTGCAAAAGAGACCCAGTACTTC. Protein product: CASSLPAKETQYF.